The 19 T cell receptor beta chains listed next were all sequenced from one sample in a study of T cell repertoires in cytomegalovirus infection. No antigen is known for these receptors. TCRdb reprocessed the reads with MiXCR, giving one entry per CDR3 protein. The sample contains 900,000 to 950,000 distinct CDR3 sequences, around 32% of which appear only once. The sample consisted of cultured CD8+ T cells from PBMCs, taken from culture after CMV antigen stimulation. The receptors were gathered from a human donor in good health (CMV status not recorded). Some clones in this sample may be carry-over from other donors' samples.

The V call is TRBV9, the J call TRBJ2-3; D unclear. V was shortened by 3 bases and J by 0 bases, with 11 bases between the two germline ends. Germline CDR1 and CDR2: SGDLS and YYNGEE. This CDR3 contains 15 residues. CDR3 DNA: TGTGCCAGCAGCGCGGAACTAACTAGCACAGATACGCAGTATTTT. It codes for CASSAELTSTDTQYF. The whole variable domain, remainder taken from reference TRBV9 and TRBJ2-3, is DSGVTQTPKHLITATGQRVTLRCSPRSGDLSVYWYQQSLDQGLQFLIQYYNGEERAKGNILERFSAQQFPDLHSELNLSSLELGDSALYFCASSAELTSTDTQYFGPGTRLTVL.

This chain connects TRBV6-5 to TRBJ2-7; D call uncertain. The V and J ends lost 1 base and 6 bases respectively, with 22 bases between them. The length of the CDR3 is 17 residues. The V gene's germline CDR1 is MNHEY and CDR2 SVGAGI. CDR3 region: CASSYFPLTDTSTEQYF. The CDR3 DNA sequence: TGTGCCAGCAGTTACTTTCCCCTGACCGATACCTCAACCGAGCAGTACTTC.

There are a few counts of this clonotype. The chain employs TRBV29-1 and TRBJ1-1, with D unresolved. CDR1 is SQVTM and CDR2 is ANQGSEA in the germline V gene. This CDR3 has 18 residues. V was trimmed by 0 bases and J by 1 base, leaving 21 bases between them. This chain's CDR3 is CSVEDPSRFDTPNTEAFF. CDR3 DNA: TGCAGCGTTGAAGATCCTTCCAGATTCGACACTCCGAACACTGAAGCTTTCTTT. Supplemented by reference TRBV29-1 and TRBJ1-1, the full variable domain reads SAVISQKPSRDICQRGTSLTIQCQVDSQVTMMFWYRQQPGQSLTLIATANQGSEATYESGFVIDKFPISRPNLTFSTLTVSNMSPEDSSIYLCSVEDPSRFDTPNTEAFFGQGTRLTVV.

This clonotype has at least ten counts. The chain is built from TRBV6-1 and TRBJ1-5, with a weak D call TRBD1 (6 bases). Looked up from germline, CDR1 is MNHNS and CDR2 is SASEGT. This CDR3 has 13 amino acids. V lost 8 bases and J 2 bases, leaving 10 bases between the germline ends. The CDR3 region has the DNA TGTGCCAGCGGACAGTCAGGCAATCAGCCCCAGCATTTT. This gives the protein CASGQSGNQPQHF.

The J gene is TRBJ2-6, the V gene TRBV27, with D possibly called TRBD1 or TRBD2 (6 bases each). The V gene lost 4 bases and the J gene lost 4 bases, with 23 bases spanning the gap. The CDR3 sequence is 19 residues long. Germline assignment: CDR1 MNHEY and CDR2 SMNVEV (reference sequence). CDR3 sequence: CASSSRDNPTAGGANVLTF. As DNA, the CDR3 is TGTGCCAGCAGTTCCCGGGACAACCCAACTGCGGGAGGGGCCAACGTCCTGACTTTC.

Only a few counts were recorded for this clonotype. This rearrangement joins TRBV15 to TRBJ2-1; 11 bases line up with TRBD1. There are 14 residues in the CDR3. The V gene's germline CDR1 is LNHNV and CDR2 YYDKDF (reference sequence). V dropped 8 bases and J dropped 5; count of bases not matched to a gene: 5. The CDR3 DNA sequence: TGTGCCACCTCGGACAGGGGGCTGCACAATGAGCAGTTCTTC. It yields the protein CATSDRGLHNEQFF.

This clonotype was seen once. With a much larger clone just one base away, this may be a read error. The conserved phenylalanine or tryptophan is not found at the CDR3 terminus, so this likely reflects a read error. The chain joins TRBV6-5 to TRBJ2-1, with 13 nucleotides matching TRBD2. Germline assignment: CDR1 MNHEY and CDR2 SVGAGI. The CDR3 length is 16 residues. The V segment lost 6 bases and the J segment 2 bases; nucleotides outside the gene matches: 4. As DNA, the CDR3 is TGTGCCAGCAGCTTAACTAGCGGGGGGGCCTACAATGAGCAGTTCTCC. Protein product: CASSLTSGGAYNEQFS.

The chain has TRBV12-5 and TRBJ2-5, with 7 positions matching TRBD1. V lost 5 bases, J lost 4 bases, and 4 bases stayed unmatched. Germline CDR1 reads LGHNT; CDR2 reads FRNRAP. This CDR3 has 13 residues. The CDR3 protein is CASGTGVGETQYF. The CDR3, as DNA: TGTGCTAGTGGTACAGGGGTCGGAGAGACCCAGTACTTC.

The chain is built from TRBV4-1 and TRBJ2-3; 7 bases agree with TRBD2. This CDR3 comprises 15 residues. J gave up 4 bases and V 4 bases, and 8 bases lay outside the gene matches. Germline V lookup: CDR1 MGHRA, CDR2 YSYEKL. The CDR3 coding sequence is TGCGCCAGCAGCCCGGGGGGAGGGGAGGCAGATACGCAGTATTTT. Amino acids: CASSPGGGEADTQYF.

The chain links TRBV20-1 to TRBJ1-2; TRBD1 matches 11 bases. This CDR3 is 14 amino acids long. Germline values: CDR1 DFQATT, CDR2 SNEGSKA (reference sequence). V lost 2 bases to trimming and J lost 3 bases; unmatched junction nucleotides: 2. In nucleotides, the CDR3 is TGCAGTGCTAGATGGGACAGGGGGGACTATGGCTACACCTTC. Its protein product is CSARWDRGDYGYTF.

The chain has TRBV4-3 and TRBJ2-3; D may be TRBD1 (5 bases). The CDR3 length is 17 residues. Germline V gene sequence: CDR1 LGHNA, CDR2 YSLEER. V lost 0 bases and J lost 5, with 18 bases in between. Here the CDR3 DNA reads TGCGCCAGCAGCCAAGACAGGGTCGGCGACGGAAAAGATACGCAGTATTTT. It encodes CASSQDRVGDGKDTQYF.

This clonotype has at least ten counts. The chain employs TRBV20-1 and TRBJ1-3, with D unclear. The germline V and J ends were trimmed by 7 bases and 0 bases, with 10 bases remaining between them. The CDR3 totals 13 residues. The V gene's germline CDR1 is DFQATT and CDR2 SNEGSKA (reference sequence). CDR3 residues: CSVKGNSGNTIYF. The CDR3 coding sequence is TGCAGTGTAAAGGGCAACTCTGGAAACACCATATATTTT.

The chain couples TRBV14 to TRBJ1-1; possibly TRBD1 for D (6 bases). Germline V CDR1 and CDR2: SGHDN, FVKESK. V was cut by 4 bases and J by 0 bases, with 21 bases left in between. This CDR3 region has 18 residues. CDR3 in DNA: TGTGCCAGCAGCCCACTCCCGGGCAGGGACATAGTGAACACTGAAGCTTTCTTT. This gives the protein CASSPLPGRDIVNTEAFF.

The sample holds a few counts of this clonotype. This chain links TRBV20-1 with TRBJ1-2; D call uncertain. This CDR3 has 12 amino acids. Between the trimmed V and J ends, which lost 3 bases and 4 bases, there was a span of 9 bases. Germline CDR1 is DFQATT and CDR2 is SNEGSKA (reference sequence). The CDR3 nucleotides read TGCAGTGCTAGGCTGGGTACCTATGGCTACACCTTC. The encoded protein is CSARLGTYGYTF.

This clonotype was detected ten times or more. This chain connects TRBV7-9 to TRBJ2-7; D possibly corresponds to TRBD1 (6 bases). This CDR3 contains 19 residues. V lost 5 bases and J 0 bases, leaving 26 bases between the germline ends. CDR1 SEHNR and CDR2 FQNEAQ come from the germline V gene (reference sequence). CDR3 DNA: TGTGCCAGCAGCCACAAGGTACAGGGAAAATCCAGGAGCTCCTACGAGCAGTACTTC. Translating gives CASSHKVQGKSRSSYEQYF.

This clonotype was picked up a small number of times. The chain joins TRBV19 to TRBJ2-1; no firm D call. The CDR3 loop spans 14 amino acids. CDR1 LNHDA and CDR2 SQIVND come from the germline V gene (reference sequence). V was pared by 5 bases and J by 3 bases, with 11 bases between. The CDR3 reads CASSEWTDYNEQFF. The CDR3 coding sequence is TGTGCCAGTAGTGAGTGGACGGACTACAATGAGCAGTTCTTC.

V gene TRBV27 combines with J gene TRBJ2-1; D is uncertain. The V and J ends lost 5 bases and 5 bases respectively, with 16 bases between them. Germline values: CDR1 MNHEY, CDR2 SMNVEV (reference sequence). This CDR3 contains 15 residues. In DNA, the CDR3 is TGTGCCAGCAGTCGGGCGTACCGCGCCGACAATGAGCAGTTCTTC. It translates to CASSRAYRADNEQFF.

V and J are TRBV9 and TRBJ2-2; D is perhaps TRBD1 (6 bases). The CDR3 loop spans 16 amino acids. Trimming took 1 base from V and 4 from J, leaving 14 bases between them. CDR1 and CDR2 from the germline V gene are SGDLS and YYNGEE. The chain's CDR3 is CASSVNVQGSTGELFF. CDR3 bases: TGTGCCAGCAGCGTAAATGTACAGGGATCCACCGGGGAGCTGTTTTTT.

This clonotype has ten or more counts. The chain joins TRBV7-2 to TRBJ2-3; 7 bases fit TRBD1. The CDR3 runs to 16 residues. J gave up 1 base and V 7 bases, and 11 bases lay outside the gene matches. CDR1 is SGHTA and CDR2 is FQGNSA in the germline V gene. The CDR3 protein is CASNPRGGVGTDTQYF. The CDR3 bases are TGTGCCAGCAACCCTAGAGGGGGCGTCGGCACAGATACGCAGTATTTT.